This passage covers 29 T cell receptor beta chains from one sample sequenced in a study of regulatory T cells in long-lasting Graves disease. Time point of the sample: persistent/refractory GD, antithyroid drugs over 5 years with positive TRAb. From RNA extracted from PBMCs, the TCR library was made. For TCR beta, libraries came from iRepertoire HTBI primers and Arm-PCR of CDR3 regions. Each CDR3 protein gets one entry after TCRdb re-called the multiplex PCR reads with MiXCR. The sample records fewer than 450,000 distinct CDR3 sequences, around a quarter being singletons. The sequencing used peripheral blood mononuclear cells (PBMCs), collected when the disease was refractory, from a patient treated with antithyroid drugs. These receptors were obtained from a female donor with Graves disease.

In this sample, this clonotype turned up many times. The chain uses TRBV2 and TRBJ2-7, with D perhaps matching TRBD1 (6 bases). V lost 6 bases, J lost 3 bases, and 12 bases lay in between. The CDR3 runs 13 residues. CDR1 is SNHLY and CDR2 is FYNNEI in the germline V gene. CDR3 nucleotides: TGTGCCAGCAGCTCGGACAGTATCTACGAGCAGTACTTC. Amino acid sequence: CASSSDSIYEQYF.

The chain recombines TRBV20-1 with TRBJ1-2, with D possibly matching TRBD1 (6 bases). Germline V CDR1 and CDR2: DFQATT, SNEGSKA (reference sequence). The CDR3 has 13 residues. V was shortened by 8 bases and J by 4 bases, with 17 bases between the two germline ends. The CDR3, as DNA: TGCAGTCCCCGGGGGCAGGGAGGCTATGGCTACACCTTC. Protein sequence: CSPRGQGGYGYTF.

This clonotype was observed a handful of times. The chain couples TRBV5-8 to TRBJ1-5; TRBD1 matches at 7 bases. This CDR3 is 14 amino acids long. V was clipped by 4 bases and J by 4 bases; unmatched bases: 5. CDR1 and CDR2 from the germline V gene are SGHTS and YDEGEE. CDR3: CASSRGQPNQPQHF. CDR3 nucleotide sequence: TGTGCCAGCAGCCGGGGACAGCCGAATCAGCCCCAGCATTTT.

The CDR3 region is CSASRRLGNTIYF. The CDR3 coding sequence is TGCAGTGCTAGTCGACGGTTAGGAAACACCATATATTTT. This chain joins TRBV20-1 and TRBJ1-3; D gene unclear. CDR1 is DFQATT, CDR2 SNEGSKA, per germline (reference sequence). This CDR3 region has 13 residues. The V end lost 3 bases, the J end lost 4 bases, and 10 bases lay between the germline ends.

This clonotype was picked up many times. The chain has TRBV12-3 or TRBV12-4 and TRBJ1-4; perhaps TRBD1 as D (5 bases). The CDR3 runs to 14 residues. Trimming shortened V by 6 bases and J by 6 bases, and 14 bases separated the two germline ends. CDR3 nucleotides: TGTGCCAGCAGAACCGGGACGGGGGATGAAAAACTGTTTTTT. It yields the protein CASRTGTGDEKLFF.

V gene TRBV9 combines with J gene TRBJ2-6; 11 nucleotides line up with TRBD2. V lost 4 bases, J lost 0 bases, and 9 bases stayed unmatched. The CDR3 is 19 amino acids. Germline CDR1 is SGDLS and CDR2 is YYNGEE. In DNA, the CDR3 is TGTGCCAGCAGCACCACCGGACTAGCGGGCCGCTCTGGGGCCAACGTCCTGACTTTC. Translation gives CASSTTGLAGRSGANVLTF. Full variable domain (missing parts from reference TRBV9 and TRBJ2-6): DSGVTQTPKHLITATGQRVTLRCSPRSGDLSVYWYQQSLDQGLQFLIQYYNGEERAKGNILERFSAQQFPDLHSELNLSSLELGDSALYFCASSTTGLAGRSGANVLTFGAGSRLTVL.

This CDR3 reads CSARGWQGLETQYF. The CDR3 DNA reads as TGCAGTGCTAGGGGGTGGCAGGGCCTAGAGACCCAGTACTTC. The chain is built from TRBV20-1 and TRBJ2-5, with D possibly TRBD1 on 5 matching bases. The CDR3 is 14 residues long. CDR1 is DFQATT and CDR2 is SNEGSKA in the germline V gene (reference sequence). V was trimmed by 3 bases and J by 4 bases, leaving 15 bases between them.

V is TRBV29-1 and J is TRBJ2-7, with 10 positions matching TRBD1. In germline, CDR1 is SQVTM, CDR2 ANQGSEA. The V segment lost 6 bases and the J segment 2 bases; nucleotides outside the gene matches: 7. The CDR3 contains 14 residues. The CDR3 loop reads CSVAGGQGTYEQYF. Written as DNA, the CDR3 is TGCAGCGTGGCCGGGGGACAGGGGACCTACGAGCAGTACTTC.

The rearrangement links TRBV9 to TRBJ1-2; D perhaps matches TRBD1 (6 bases). The germline V gene has CDR1 SGDLS and CDR2 YYNGEE. This CDR3 spans 16 amino acids. The ends were cut back, 3 bases at V and 8 bases at J, with 23 bases in the middle. CDR3 coding DNA: TGTGCCAGCAGCGCCTTAACAGGGAAGGAGCTAGTCGGCTACACCTTC. It is translated as CASSALTGKELVGYTF.

V is TRBV20-1 and J is TRBJ2-5; 7 nucleotides agree with TRBD1. CDR1 is DFQATT, CDR2 SNEGSKA, per germline (reference sequence). The V and J ends lost 2 bases and 5 bases, in that order; junction bases with no gene match: 8. The CDR3 spans 14 residues. The CDR3 region is CSARPWDSPETQYF. The CDR3 bases are TGCAGTGCTAGACCGTGGGACAGTCCGGAGACCCAGTACTTC.

The J gene is TRBJ2-7, the V gene TRBV9; 13 nucleotides align to TRBD2. The CDR3 is made up of 16 amino acids. The V and J ends lost 4 bases and 4 bases, in that order; junction bases with no gene match: 8. CDR1 SGDLS and CDR2 YYNGEE come from the germline V gene. CDR3: CASSLGGTSGIYEQYF. For the CDR3, the DNA is TGTGCCAGCAGCCTCGGGGGGACTAGCGGGATTTACGAGCAGTACTTC.

The rearrangement links TRBV5-1 to TRBJ2-3; possibly TRBD2 for D (6 bases). This CDR3 contains 17 residues. V was pared by 5 bases and J by 1 base, with 20 bases between. The germline CDR1 and CDR2 sequences are SGHRS and YFSETQ. DNA for the CDR3: TGCGCCAGCAGTTCCGGGACCGCCCGGAGGGGCACAGATACGCAGTATTTT. Protein sequence: CASSSGTARRGTDTQYF.

This clonotype was counted ten times or more. For the CDR3, the DNA is TGTGCCAGCAGTGAAGCGTGGCCCCGGGACACTGAAGCTTTCTTT. As protein: CASSEAWPRDTEAFF. V is TRBV2 and J is TRBJ1-1, with unresolved D. This CDR3 has 15 residues. Looked up from germline, CDR1 is SNHLY and CDR2 is FYNNEI. The V gene lost 0 bases and the J gene lost 3 bases, with 11 bases spanning the gap.

This chain joins TRBV10-2 and TRBJ1-4; perhaps TRBD1 as D (5 bases). V lost 2 bases and J lost 7, with 5 bases in between. Germline CDR1 is WSHSY and CDR2 is SAAADI. This CDR3 has 12 residues. Written as DNA, the CDR3 is TGCGCCAGCAGTGAGAGGGGTGAAAAACTGTTTTTT. Its protein product is CASSERGEKLFF.

A remark on this clonotype: A junction end diverges from the germline sequence, so it may reflect a read error. The chain employs TRBV18 and TRBJ2-5; tentatively, D is TRBD2 (6 bases). This CDR3 contains 13 residues. Germline CDR1 reads KGHSH; CDR2 reads LQKENI. CDR3 in DNA: TGTGCCAGCCTCCGGGGGATCCAAGAGACCCGGTACTTC. This gives the protein CASLRGIQETRYF. Full variable domain (outside the CDR3, taken from reference TRBV18 and TRBJ2-5): NAGVMQNPRHLVRRRGQEARLRCSPMKGHSHVYWYRQLPEEGLKFMVYLQKENIIDESGMPKERFSAEFPKEGPSILRIQQVVRGDSAAYFCASLRGIQETRYFGPGTRLLVL.

This clonotype was seen a handful of times. The chain couples TRBV27 to TRBJ2-1, with TRBD2 matching over 8 bases. CDR3 length: 15 residues. The J segment lost 5 bases and the V segment lost 7 bases, leaving 10 bases of the junction unmatched. Per the germline V gene, CDR1 is MNHEY and CDR2 is SMNVEV (reference sequence). In nucleotides, the CDR3 is TGTGCCAGCAACAAACTAGCGGAGGGGAACAATGAGCAGTTCTTC. Protein product: CASNKLAEGNNEQFF.

This clonotype was observed a handful of times. Since a much larger clone is just one base distant, this may be a read error. This chain connects TRBV7-9 to TRBJ2-5; 8 bases agree with TRBD2. Germline V CDR1 and CDR2: SEHNR, FQNEAQ (reference sequence). The J segment lost 5 bases and the V segment lost 5 bases, leaving 1 base of the junction unmatched. This CDR3 has 12 amino acids. CDR3 bases: TGTGCCAGCAGCGGGACTAGGGAGACCCAGTACTTC. It encodes CASSGTRETQYF. The full variable domain, rest sourced from reference TRBV7-9 and TRBJ2-5, is DTGVSQNPRHKITKRGQNVTFRCDPISEHNRLYWYRQTLGQGPEFLTYFQNEAQLEKSRLLSDRFSAERPKGSFSTLEIQRTEQGDSAMYLCASSGTRETQYFGPGTRLLVL.

The V and J genes are TRBV12-3 or TRBV12-4 and TRBJ1-3, with unresolved D. V lost 3 bases, J lost 0 bases, and 6 bases lay in between. CDR3 length: 14 amino acids. CDR3 sequence reads: CASSFASSGNTIYF. The CDR3 coding sequence is TGTGCCAGCAGTTTTGCAAGCTCTGGAAACACCATATATTTT.

This clonotype was counted a few times. The V and J genes are TRBV5-1 and TRBJ2-3; 13 positions match TRBD2. With 0 bases clipped from V and 2 bases from J, the junction kept 6 bases outside the gene matches. The CDR3 contains 18 residues. Germline CDR1 and CDR2: SGHRS and YFSETQ. The CDR3 DNA reads as TGCGCCAGCAGCTTGGCACCGGGACTAGCGGGGTACACAGATACGCAGTATTTT. It translates to CASSLAPGLAGYTDTQYF.

This clonotype occurred a few times. CDR3 DNA sequence: TGTGCCAGCAGTTCCGGACCACCCCCCTATGGCTACACCTTC. Encoded protein: CASSSGPPPYGYTF. The chain links TRBV28 to TRBJ1-2; unclear D gene. Germline V gives CDR1 MDHEN, CDR2 SYDVKM. The V end lost 4 bases, the J end lost 4 bases, and 13 bases lay between the germline ends. The CDR3 is 14 residues long.

This clonotype has ten or more counts. The chain combines TRBV29-1 with TRBJ1-1; TRBD1 might be the D (5 bases). CDR1 SQVTM and CDR2 ANQGSEA come from the germline V gene. The CDR3 runs to 13 residues. V dropped 1 base and J dropped 5 bases, with 11 bases sitting between them. CDR3 nucleotides: TGCAGCGTTGAAGGCATGGGGGGAACTGAAGCTTTCTTT. Translating gives CSVEGMGGTEAFF.

This clonotype was observed a few times. CDR3 loop: CASSLAVSNYGYTF. The CDR3 DNA sequence: TGCGCCAGCAGCTTGGCCGTTTCTAACTATGGCTACACCTTC. This chain links TRBV5-1 with TRBJ1-2; D unresolved. V was pared by 0 bases and J by 0 bases, with 6 bases between. This CDR3 spans 14 amino acids. The germline V gene encodes CDR1 SGHRS and CDR2 YFSETQ.

This clonotype was found many times. This chain joins TRBV28 and TRBJ2-4, with D possibly matching TRBD2 (6 bases). This CDR3 spans 18 amino acids. The germline V gene has CDR1 MDHEN and CDR2 SYDVKM. The V and J ends lost 4 bases and 0 bases respectively, with 19 bases between them. CDR3 loop: CASSSSTPSERAKNIQYF. The DNA for the CDR3 is TGTGCCAGCAGTTCCAGTACTCCTAGCGAACGAGCCAAAAACATTCAGTACTTC.

The chain links TRBV7-2 to TRBJ2-1, with 7 bases aligning to TRBD2. CDR1 and CDR2 (germline): SGHTA, FQGNSA. This CDR3 has 17 amino acids. V trimming: 1 base; J trimming: 3 bases; junction bases outside the gene matches: 9. The CDR3 sequence: CASSLGRSGALYNEQFF. As DNA, the CDR3 is TGTGCCAGCAGCTTAGGACGCAGCGGGGCCCTCTACAATGAGCAGTTCTTC.

The chain links TRBV9 to TRBJ2-3, with unresolved D. CDR1 and CDR2 (germline): SGDLS, YYNGEE. Trimming left V 5 bases short and J 0 bases short, with 16 bases between. This CDR3 is built from 16 residues. The chain's CDR3 is CASSFYRSTSTDTQYF. In DNA, the CDR3 is TGTGCCAGCAGTTTTTATCGGAGCACCAGCACAGATACGCAGTATTTT. Combining the CDR3 with reference TRBV9 and TRBJ2-3 gives the whole variable domain DSGVTQTPKHLITATGQRVTLRCSPRSGDLSVYWYQQSLDQGLQFLIQYYNGEERAKGNILERFSAQQFPDLHSELNLSSLELGDSALYFCASSFYRSTSTDTQYFGPGTRLTVL.

This clonotype has only a few counts. V is TRBV3-1 and J is TRBJ1-2, with D maybe TRBD1 (5 bases). Germline CDR1 and CDR2: LGHDT and YNNKEL (reference sequence). The length of the CDR3 is 15 residues. V dropped 2 bases and J dropped 8 bases, with 18 bases sitting between them. The CDR3 DNA is TGTGCCAGCAGCCAATTTTTCGGCAGGGTGGAAGGCTACACCTTC. It encodes CASSQFFGRVEGYTF.

This clonotype was seen at least ten times. J is TRBJ1-1 and V is TRBV18; D is unresolved. Trimming removed 8 bases at V and 4 bases at J, with 17 bases between. CDR3 length equals 14 residues. The germline CDR1 and CDR2 sequences are KGHSH and LQKENI. The CDR3 DNA reads as TGTGCCAGCAGTCCACGCGGGTTGGGCACTGAAGCTTTCTTT. Protein: CASSPRGLGTEAFF.

The sample holds many counts of this clonotype. This sequence joins TRBV2 and TRBJ2-7; TRBD2 agrees at 7 bases. The germline gives CDR1 SNHLY, CDR2 FYNNEI. The CDR3 runs to 11 residues. J gave up 4 bases and V 8 bases, and 2 bases lay outside the gene matches. CDR3 coding DNA: TGTGCCAGCGGGGAGGGTTACGAGCAGTACTTC. It translates to CASGEGYEQYF.

This clonotype has a handful of counts. The chain combines TRBV10-3 with TRBJ2-3; unclear D gene. Germline loops: CDR1 ENHRY, CDR2 SYGVKD. The CDR3 is made up of 11 amino acids. The V end was cut by 4 bases, the J end by 4 bases, with 3 bases between. The CDR3 bases are TGTGCCATCAGTGTGGCAGATACGCAGTATTTT. Amino acids: CAISVADTQYF.